This T cell receptor beta chain was captured in a study of Ad26.COV2.S vaccination and SARS-CoV-2 variants. Study-level background: Each vaccinee took Ad26.COV2.S intramuscularly, once or twice 56 days apart.

This clone showed up just a few times. The antigen is undetermined. Trimming removed 0 bases from V and 6 bases from J, with 9 bases in between. The CDR3 contains 14 residues. From germline, CDR1 is SGHTA and CDR2 FQGNSA. Treatment given: about 20 received Ad26.COV2.S at low or high dose, single or two shots; roughly five received placebo; per-sample allocation not given. Specimen acquisition occurred on day 63 following the initial vaccine or placebo injection. In Boston, an adult donor aged 18-55 years took part. The repertoire was sequenced with immunoSEQ multiplex PCR; TCRdb's copy has only in-frame clones and lacks some. The table includes hundreds of thousands of clones, roughly 89% detected once. Study observations and caveats: Placebo recipients had lower spike-specific TCR breadth than vaccine recipients.

The TCR comes from a person aged 18 to 59 who received the Ad26.COV2.S COVID-19 vaccine or a placebo. The V call is TRBV7-2, the J call TRBJ1-5; the D gene is possibly TRBD1 (5 bases). The specimen was peripheral blood, collected in a trial of Ad26.COV2.S vaccine versus placebo. The CDR3: CASSLAGATQPQHF. CDR3 in DNA: TGTGCCAGCAGCTTAGCCGGGGCCACTCAGCCCCAGCATTTT.